This TCR beta chain is drawn from a study of CD8 T cells in Susac syndrome. Points from the study as a whole: A relatively small number of individuals underwent TCR sequencing and HLA analysis.

Isolation of CD8+ and CD4+ T cells was performed negatively, whereas enrichment of TEMRA cells was done by FACS. The germline CDR1 and CDR2 sequences are SEHNR and FQNEAQ (reference sequence). With V trimmed by 6 bases and J by 4 bases, 7 bases remained unmatched. The CDR3 contains 16 residues. For this clonotype: Its antigen remains unidentified.

It was with random hexamers that roughly 0.5 to 1 ug RNA was reverse transcribed. The amplification used immunoSEQ multiplex PCR on TCR beta CDR3; it spanned 54 Vbeta and 13 Jbeta. TCRdb passed the immunoSEQ multiplex PCR reads through MiXCR, listing each CDR3 protein once. Of 170,000 or so distinct CDR3 sequences listed, roughly 95% are singletons. Input material: CD8+ T cells from PBMCs. The V call is TRBV7-9, the J call TRBJ2-1, with TRBD2 matching over 12 bases. The receptor was isolated from a human donor with multiple sclerosis. The CDR3 protein is CASSNRLAGAYNEQFF. The CDR3 DNA reads TGTGCCAGCAGTAACAGACTAGCGGGGGCGTACAATGAGCAGTTCTTC.